These 25 T cell receptor beta chains came from one sample sequenced in a study of post-analysis software for immune sequencing data. Study outcomes and limitations: Comparison of patients with controls showed a handful of TRBV segments more frequent in patients, TRBV5-6, TRBV5-1 and TRBV20-1 among them.

Libraries were made from TCR beta cDNA, and they carried unique molecular identifiers. TCRdb processed the PCR reads anew with MiXCR; each CDR3 protein has one entry. The sample includes 700,000 to 800,000 distinct CDR3 sequences, 25% to 30% seen only once; the top ten take 0.5% to 0.6%. Antigen specificity for these receptors is unknown. The sample taken for sequencing was blood. The receptors derive from a girl aged 10 to 17 with multiple sclerosis.

This clonotype was counted a few times. The J gene is TRBJ2-5, the V gene TRBV15, with TRBD1 matching 7 bases. The CDR3 spans 14 residues. Unmatched junction bases numbered 6, after V lost 4 bases and J lost 4 bases. Germline V gene lookup returns CDR1 LNHNV and CDR2 YYDKDF (reference sequence). Here the CDR3 DNA reads TGTGCCACCAGCAAGGGGGCTTTGGGAGAGACCCAGTACTTC. It translates to CATSKGALGETQYF.

The V and J genes are TRBV29-1 and TRBJ2-7; maybe TRBD2 (6 bases). The CDR3 length is 14 residues. V lost 1 base to trimming and J lost 2 bases, with 12 bases between them. Germline V gene lookup returns CDR1 SQVTM and CDR2 ANQGSEA. This chain's CDR3 is CSVEGTTSTYEQYF. In DNA form, the CDR3 reads TGCAGCGTTGAAGGGACGACTAGTACCTACGAGCAGTACTTC.

This clonotype was recorded a few times. The genes are TRBV5-4 and TRBJ1-1, with TRBD1 as a possible D gene (5 bases). CDR1 SGHNT and CDR2 YYREEE come from the germline V gene (reference sequence). CDR3 length equals 14 residues. V was shortened by 0 bases and J by 5 bases, with 11 bases between the two germline ends. Written as DNA, the CDR3 is TGTGCCAGCAGCTTGGTGCAGGGTGTGACTGAAGCTTTCTTT. Protein: CASSLVQGVTEAFF.

The J gene is TRBJ2-5, the V gene TRBV28; 7 bases map to TRBD1. The CDR3 contains 15 residues. The junction had 12 bases not matched to a gene; V was cut back by 5 bases and J by 6 bases. Germline CDR1 and CDR2: MDHEN and SYDVKM. CDR3 loop: CASSQPGQSVQTQYF. Written as DNA, the CDR3 is TGTGCCAGCAGTCAACCGGGACAGTCGGTTCAGACCCAGTACTTC.

The CDR3 is CATSRDPLVGGDEQFF. The CDR3 coding sequence is TGTGCCACCAGCAGAGATCCCCTGGTAGGGGGCGATGAGCAGTTCTTC. V gene TRBV15 combines with J gene TRBJ2-1, with TRBD1 matching over 7 bases. Germline CDR1 LNHNV, CDR2 YYDKDF (reference sequence). J gave up 8 bases and V 0 bases, and 10 bases lay outside the gene matches. The CDR3 extends over 16 amino acids.

The rearrangement uses TRBV20-1 and TRBJ2-1; 11 bases line up with TRBD1. Germline CDR1 and CDR2: DFQATT and SNEGSKA (reference sequence). The CDR3 is made up of 15 amino acids. The V gene end was trimmed by 1 base and the J gene end by 9 bases; junction bases not matched to a gene: 8. In DNA form, the CDR3 reads TGCAGTGCTAGAGGAGTTGGACAGGGGGCCAGTGAGCAGTTCTTC. As protein: CSARGVGQGASEQFF.

V usage is TRBV7-2 and J usage is TRBJ2-3, with D hard to call. CDR3 size: 16 residues. The V and J ends lost 4 bases and 5 bases respectively, with 19 bases between them. In germline, CDR1 is SGHTA, CDR2 FQGNSA. The CDR3 loop is CASSSPRRRIQDTQYF. As DNA, the CDR3 is TGTGCCAGCAGCTCCCCCCGGCGACGGATTCAAGATACGCAGTATTTT. Supplemented by reference TRBV7-2 and TRBJ2-3, the full variable domain reads GAGVSQSPSNKVTEKGKDVELRCDPISGHTALYWYRQSLGQGLEFLIYFQGNSAPDKSGLPSDRFSAERTGGSVSTLTIQRTQQEDSAVYLCASSSPRRRIQDTQYFGPGTRLTVL.

The chain uses TRBV7-8 and TRBJ2-7; D not certain. With 2 bases removed from V and 2 bases from J, the gap between germline ends came to 7 bases. The CDR3 has 13 amino acids. Per germline, CDR1 SGHVS and CDR2 FQNEAQ. CDR3 coding DNA: TGTGCCAGCAGCTTAAGGCAAACCTACGAGCAGTACTTC. It yields the protein CASSLRQTYEQYF.

This clonotype was seen a handful of times. The chain carries TRBV9 and TRBJ2-3; 10 positions match TRBD2. The CDR3 consists of 16 residues. J was trimmed by 3 bases and V by 4 bases; bases with no gene match: 8. Germline-derived CDR1 and CDR2 are SGDLS and YYNGEE. CDR3 nucleotides: TGTGCCAGCAGCTTAGCTAGCGGGGGAATGACAGATACGCAGTATTTT. Translated: CASSLASGGMTDTQYF.

The J gene is TRBJ2-7, the V gene TRBV4-2, with TRBD2 identical over 7 bases. The CDR3 sequence is 16 residues long. The V gene end was trimmed by 0 bases and the J gene end by 0 bases; junction bases not matched to a gene: 5. CDR1 and CDR2 (germline): LGHNA, YNFKEQ. CDR3 sequence: CASSQEPAGFSYEQYF. The CDR3 DNA reads TGTGCCAGCAGCCAAGAACCAGCGGGATTCTCCTACGAGCAGTACTTC.

This clonotype was seen at least ten times. The chain carries TRBV4-3 and TRBJ2-5; D call uncertain. Germline lookup yields CDR1 LGHNA and CDR2 YSLEER. V was trimmed by 2 bases and J by 4 bases, leaving 5 bases between them. The CDR3 runs 12 residues. CDR3 DNA: TGCGCCAGCAGCCAATATGGAGAGACCCAGTACTTC. Translation gives CASSQYGETQYF.

The V and J genes are TRBV19 and TRBJ2-7, with D maybe TRBD2 (5 bases). CDR3 size: 15 residues. The germline V gene has CDR1 LNHDA and CDR2 SQIVND (reference sequence). The germline V and J ends were trimmed by 4 bases and 0 bases, with 13 bases remaining between them. The CDR3 nucleotides are TGTGCCAGTAGTAAATTTCCGGGGAGCTCCTACGAGCAGTACTTC. Protein: CASSKFPGSSYEQYF.

This clonotype occurred a few times. V is TRBV29-1 and J is TRBJ2-3; possible D gene TRBD2, 7 bases. From germline, CDR1 is SQVTM and CDR2 ANQGSEA. The CDR3 sequence is 15 residues long. Trimming removed 5 bases from V and 1 base from J, with 16 bases in between. The CDR3 protein is CSVPRPGGGTDTQYF. As DNA, the CDR3 is TGCAGCGTTCCCCGCCCGGGGGGCGGCACAGATACGCAGTATTTT.

In this sample, this clonotype turned up a few times. The chain links TRBV4-2 to TRBJ2-1; TRBD2 agrees at 13 bases. The length of the CDR3 is 18 residues. The J segment lost 0 bases and the V segment lost 4 bases, leaving 6 bases of the junction unmatched. Germline CDR1 is LGHNA and CDR2 is YNFKEQ. In DNA form, the CDR3 reads TGTGCCAGCAGCCCCTTGGGGACTAGCGGGGACTCCTACAATGAGCAGTTCTTC. The encoded protein is CASSPLGTSGDSYNEQFF.

The rearrangement joins TRBV7-2 to TRBJ2-7; either TRBD1 or TRBD2 may fit D (5 bases each). Germline CDR1 SGHTA, CDR2 FQGNSA. V dropped 2 bases and J dropped 5 bases, with 13 bases sitting between them. The length of the CDR3 is 14 residues. The DNA of the CDR3 is TGTGCCAGCAGCTTAAGAGGGTGGGGCGACGAGCAGTACTTC. This codes for CASSLRGWGDEQYF.

The chain carries TRBV5-5 and TRBJ2-7, with D perhaps TRBD2 (6 bases). This CDR3 spans 16 amino acids. Looked up from germline, CDR1 is SGHKS and CDR2 is YYEKEE (reference sequence). Trimming left V 2 bases short and J 1 base short, with 16 bases between. For the CDR3, the DNA is TGTGCCAGCAGCTTCTCTCCGGGGCGGGATTCCTACGAGCAGTACTTC. Amino acids: CASSFSPGRDSYEQYF.

This clonotype occurred a few times. J is TRBJ2-7 and V is TRBV7-9, with 7 bases matching TRBD2. The CDR3 has 13 amino acids. Germline trimming cut 5 bases from V and 6 bases from J; bases unmatched to any gene: 7. The germline V gene encodes CDR1 SEHNR and CDR2 FQNEAQ (reference sequence). The CDR3 coding sequence is TGTGCCAGCAGCCCCCTGGGAGGGGTCGAGCAGTACTTC. The encoded protein is CASSPLGGVEQYF.

The rearrangement links TRBV7-2 to TRBJ2-5; TRBD1 aligns across 7 bases. This CDR3 has 14 amino acids. V trimming: 5 bases; J trimming: 5 bases; junction bases outside the gene matches: 8. Germline-derived CDR1 and CDR2 are SGHTA and FQGNSA. CDR3 DNA sequence: TGTGCCAGCAGCCCCAACAGGGGTTGGGAGACCCAGTACTTC. The encoded protein is CASSPNRGWETQYF.

The chain is built from TRBV5-1 and TRBJ2-1; 7 bases agree with TRBD2. This CDR3 spans 13 amino acids. Per germline, CDR1 SGHRS and CDR2 YFSETQ. After removal of 4 bases from V and 8 bases from J, the junction contained 6 bases not matched to a gene. For the CDR3, the DNA is TGCGCCAGCAGCACGGCACGGGGGGATGAGCAGTTCTTC. Translating gives CASSTARGDEQFF.

The chain couples TRBV20-1 to TRBJ2-7; 7 nucleotides line up with TRBD1. Looked up from germline, CDR1 is DFQATT and CDR2 is SNEGSKA (reference sequence). CDR3 length equals 12 residues. With V trimmed by 6 bases and J by 6 bases, 8 bases remained unmatched. The CDR3 DNA follows: TGCAGTGCCCAAGGACAGGTGGGCGAGCAGTACTTC. This sequence encodes CSAQGQVGEQYF.

This clonotype has a count of ten or more. The chain couples TRBV3-1 to TRBJ1-1, with D possibly TRBD1 on 5 matching bases. Trimming left V 1 base short and J 5 bases short, with 8 bases between. Germline loops: CDR1 LGHDT, CDR2 YNNKEL (reference sequence). The CDR3 has 13 residues. This chain's CDR3 is CASSQGGGTEAFF. CDR3 bases: TGTGCCAGCAGCCAAGGGGGCGGGACTGAAGCTTTCTTT. The entire variable domain, with the rest obtained from reference TRBV3-1 and TRBJ1-1, is as follows: DTAVSQTPKYLVTQMGNDKSIKCEQNLGHDTMYWYKQDSKKFLKIMFSYNNKELIINETVPNRFSPKSPDKAHLNLHINSLELGDSAVYFCASSQGGGTEAFFGQGTRLTVV.

This chain uses TRBV20-1 with TRBJ1-2; TRBD1 matches at 9 bases. The ends lost 8 bases at V and 5 bases at J; junction bases unmatched: 9. Looked up from germline, CDR1 is DFQATT and CDR2 is SNEGSKA (reference sequence). The CDR3 loop spans 13 amino acids. The CDR3 spells CSPGQGIRYGYTF. DNA for the CDR3: TGCAGTCCAGGACAGGGGATCCGGTATGGCTACACCTTC.

The V gene is TRBV20-1, the J gene TRBJ2-7, with 7 bases identical to TRBD2. The length of the CDR3 is 15 residues. Per germline, CDR1 DFQATT and CDR2 SNEGSKA (reference sequence). V was pared by 5 bases and J by 2 bases, with 12 bases of the junction left unmatched. CDR3 sequence (DNA): TGCAGTGCTGTACTCCGGGACTATCCACCCTACGAGCAGTACTTC. Protein: CSAVLRDYPPYEQYF.

This chain links TRBV9 with TRBJ2-7, with D tentatively TRBD1 or TRBD2 (5 bases each). V was pared by 0 bases and J by 2 bases, with 15 bases between. Germline CDR1 reads SGDLS; CDR2 reads YYNGEE. CDR3 length equals 16 residues. The CDR3, as DNA: TGTGCCAGCAGCGTAGAGGGGAGTCGAAAAACCTACGAGCAGTACTTC. Translating gives CASSVEGSRKTYEQYF.

The CDR3 DNA follows: TGTGCCAGCAGCTCGGACCGGGACAGCTCTCACTACGAGCAGTACTTC. Translation gives CASSSDRDSSHYEQYF. The rearrangement joins TRBV7-9 to TRBJ2-7; 7 bases agree with TRBD1. J lost 3 bases, V lost 4 bases, and 12 bases had no gene match. Germline CDR1 SEHNR, CDR2 FQNEAQ (reference sequence). The CDR3 totals 16 residues.